These 8 T cell receptor beta chains came from one sample sequenced in a study of T cell changes during pregnancy in multiple sclerosis. Measured with immunoSEQ multiplex PCR; TCRdb has only the in-frame clones, and not every one. The sample includes 60,000 or so clones, 90% of them seen just once. Specimen: peripheral blood, collected in the second trimester of pregnancy. These receptors all stem from a female donor in good health, enrolled as a control in a pregnancy study.

V is TRBV5-1 and J is TRBJ1-1, with D maybe TRBD1 (5 bases). The CDR3 has 14 amino acids. V was shortened by 0 bases and J by 6 bases, with 12 bases between the two germline ends. Germline lookup yields CDR1 SGHRS and CDR2 YFSETQ. This CDR3 reads CASSLAGGSSEAFF. The CDR3 DNA reads as TGCGCCAGCAGCTTGGCCGGGGGAAGTTCTGAAGCTTTCTTT.

This clone was recorded a few times. The chain has TRBV5-1 and TRBJ1-1; D is perhaps TRBD1 (5 bases). The V end was cut by 6 bases, the J end by 3 bases, with 6 bases between. Germline V gene data show CDR1 as SGHRS and CDR2 as YFSETQ. This CDR3 is 11 amino acids long. CDR3 protein: CASTGDTEAFF. The CDR3 bases are TGCGCCAGCACGGGGGACACTGAAGCTTTCTTT.

Only a few counts were recorded for this clone. The V call is TRBV6-4, the J call TRBJ2-3; D gene uncertain. The CDR3 spans 15 residues. V lost 0 bases to trimming and J lost 4 bases, with 11 bases between them. Germline-derived CDR1 and CDR2 are MRHNA and SNTAGT. For the CDR3, the DNA is TGTGCCAGCAGTGACTCCGTGTCTGCGGCAGATACGCAGTATTTT. It encodes CASSDSVSAADTQYF.

V is TRBV15 and J is TRBJ1-1; 7 nucleotides match TRBD1. The J segment lost 0 bases and the V segment lost 1 base, leaving 2 bases of the junction unmatched. Germline CDR1 and CDR2: LNHNV and YYDKDF (reference sequence). This CDR3 contains 15 residues. The CDR3 loop is CATSRGDSMNTEAFF. CDR3 bases: TGTGCCACCAGCAGAGGGGACAGCATGAACACTGAAGCTTTCTTT.

This rearrangement joins TRBV5-1 to TRBJ2-7, with 8 bases matching TRBD1. V was pared by 4 bases and J by 3 bases, with 6 bases of the junction left unmatched. The germline V gene has CDR1 SGHRS and CDR2 YFSETQ. There are 14 residues in the CDR3. The CDR3 protein is CASSLEGTGYEQYF. CDR3 coding DNA: TGCGCCAGCAGCCTGGAGGGGACAGGCTACGAGCAGTACTTC.

The J gene is TRBJ2-7, the V gene TRBV11-2; no definite D call. The CDR3 is 13 residues long. CDR1 is SGHAT, CDR2 FQNNGV, per germline. V was trimmed by 1 base and J by 3 bases, leaving 7 bases between them. CDR3 in amino acids: CASSLARDYEQYF. Here the CDR3 DNA reads TGTGCCAGCAGCTTAGCAAGAGACTACGAGCAGTACTTC.

Remarks on this clone: At one of its ends the junction is not consistent with the germline gene, which may arise from a read error. The V call is TRBV18, the J call TRBJ2-2, with D possibly TRBD1 on 7 matching bases. Per the germline V gene, CDR1 is KGHSH and CDR2 is LQKENI. The CDR3 length is 16 residues. The CDR3 here is CASSPQGRPNTGELFF. The CDR3 DNA is TGTGCCAGCTCCCCACAGGGGAGGCCGAACACCGGGGAGCTGTTTTTT.

V gene TRBV5-1 combines with J gene TRBJ1-2; D is undetermined. Germline CDR1 SGHRS, CDR2 YFSETQ. The ends were cut back, 0 bases at V and 6 bases at J, with 18 bases in the middle. CDR3 length: 16 amino acids. The CDR3 here is CASSLAGNGDRDGYTF. The CDR3 DNA follows: TGCGCCAGCAGCTTGGCAGGAAACGGGGATCGGGATGGCTACACCTTC. Filled out from reference TRBV5-1 and TRBJ1-2, the complete variable domain reads KAGVTQTPRYLIKTRGQQVTLSCSPISGHRSVSWYQQTPGQGLQFLFEYFSETQRNKGNFPGRFSGRQFSNSRSEMNVSTLELGDSALYLCASSLAGNGDRDGYTFGSGTRLTVV.